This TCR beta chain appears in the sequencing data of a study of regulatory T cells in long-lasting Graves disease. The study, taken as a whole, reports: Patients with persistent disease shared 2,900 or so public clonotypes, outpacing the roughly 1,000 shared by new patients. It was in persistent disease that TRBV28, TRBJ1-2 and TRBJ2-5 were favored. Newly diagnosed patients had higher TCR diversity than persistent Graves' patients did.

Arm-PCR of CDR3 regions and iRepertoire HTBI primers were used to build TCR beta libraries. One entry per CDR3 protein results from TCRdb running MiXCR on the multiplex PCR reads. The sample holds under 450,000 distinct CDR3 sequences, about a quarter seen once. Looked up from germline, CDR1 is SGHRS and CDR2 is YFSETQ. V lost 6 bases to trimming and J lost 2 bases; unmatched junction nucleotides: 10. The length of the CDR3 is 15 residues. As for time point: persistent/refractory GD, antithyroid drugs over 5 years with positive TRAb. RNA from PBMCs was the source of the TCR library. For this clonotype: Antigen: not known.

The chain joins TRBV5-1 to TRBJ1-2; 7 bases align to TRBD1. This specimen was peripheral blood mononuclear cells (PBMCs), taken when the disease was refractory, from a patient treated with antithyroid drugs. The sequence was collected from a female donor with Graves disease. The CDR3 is CASTPLGGANYGYTF. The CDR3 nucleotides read TGCGCCAGCACCCCATTAGGGGGCGCGAACTATGGCTACACCTTC.